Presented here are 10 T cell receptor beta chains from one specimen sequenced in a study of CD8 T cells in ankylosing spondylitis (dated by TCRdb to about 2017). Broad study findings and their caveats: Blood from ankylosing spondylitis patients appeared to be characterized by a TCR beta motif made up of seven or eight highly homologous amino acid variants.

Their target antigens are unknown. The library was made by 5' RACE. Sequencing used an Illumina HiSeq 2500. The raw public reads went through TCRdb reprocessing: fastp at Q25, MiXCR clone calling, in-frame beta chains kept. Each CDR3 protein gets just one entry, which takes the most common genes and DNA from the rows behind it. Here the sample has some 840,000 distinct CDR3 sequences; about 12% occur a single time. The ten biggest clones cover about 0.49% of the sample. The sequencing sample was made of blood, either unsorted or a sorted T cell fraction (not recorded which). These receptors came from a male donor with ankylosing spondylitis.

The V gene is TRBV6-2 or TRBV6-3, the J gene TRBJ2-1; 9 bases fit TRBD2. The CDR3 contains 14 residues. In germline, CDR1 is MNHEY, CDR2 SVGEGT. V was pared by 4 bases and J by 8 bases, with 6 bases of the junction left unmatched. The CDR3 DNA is TGTGCCAGCAGTTTTAGCGGGAGTGACGATGAGCAGTTCTTC. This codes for CASSFSGSDDEQFF.

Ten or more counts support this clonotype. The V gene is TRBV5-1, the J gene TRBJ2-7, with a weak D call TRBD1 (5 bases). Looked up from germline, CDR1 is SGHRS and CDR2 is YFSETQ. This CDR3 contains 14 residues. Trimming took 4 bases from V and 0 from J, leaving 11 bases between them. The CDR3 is CASSPTQGSYEQYF. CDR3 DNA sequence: TGCGCCAGCAGCCCGACGCAGGGCTCCTACGAGCAGTACTTC.

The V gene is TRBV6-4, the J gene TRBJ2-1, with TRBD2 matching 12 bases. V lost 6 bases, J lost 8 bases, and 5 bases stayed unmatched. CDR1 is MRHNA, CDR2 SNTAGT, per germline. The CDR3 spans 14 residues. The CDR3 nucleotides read TGTGCCAGCAGAAGACTAGCGGGAGCCGATGAGCAGTTCTTC. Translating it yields CASRRLAGADEQFF.

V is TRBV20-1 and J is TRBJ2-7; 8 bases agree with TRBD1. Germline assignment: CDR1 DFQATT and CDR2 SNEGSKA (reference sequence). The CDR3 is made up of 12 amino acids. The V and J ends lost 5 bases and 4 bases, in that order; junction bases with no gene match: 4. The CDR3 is CSARTGYYEQYF. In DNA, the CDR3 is TGCAGTGCTCGGACAGGGTATTACGAGCAGTACTTC.

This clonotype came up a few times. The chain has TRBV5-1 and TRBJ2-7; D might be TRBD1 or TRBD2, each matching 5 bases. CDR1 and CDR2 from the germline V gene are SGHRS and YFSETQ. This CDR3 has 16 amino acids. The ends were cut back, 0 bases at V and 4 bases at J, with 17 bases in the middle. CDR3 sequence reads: CASSLDVRVDSYEQYF. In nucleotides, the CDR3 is TGCGCCAGCAGCTTGGACGTCAGGGTGGACTCTTACGAGCAGTACTTC.

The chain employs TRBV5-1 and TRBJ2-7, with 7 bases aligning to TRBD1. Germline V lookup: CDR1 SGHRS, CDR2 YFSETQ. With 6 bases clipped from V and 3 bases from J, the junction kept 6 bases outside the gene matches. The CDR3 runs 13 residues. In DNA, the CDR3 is TGCGCCAGCAACCGGGACAGACACTACGAGCAGTACTTC. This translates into CASNRDRHYEQYF.

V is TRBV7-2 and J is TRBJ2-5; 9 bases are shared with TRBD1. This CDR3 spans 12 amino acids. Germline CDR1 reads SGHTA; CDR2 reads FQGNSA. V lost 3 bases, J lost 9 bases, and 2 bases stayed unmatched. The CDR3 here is CASSLDRGAQYF. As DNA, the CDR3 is TGTGCCAGCAGCTTGGACAGGGGTGCCCAGTACTTC. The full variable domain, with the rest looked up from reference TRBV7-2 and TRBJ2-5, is GAGVSQSPSNKVTEKGKDVELRCDPISGHTALYWYRQSLGQGLEFLIYFQGNSAPDKSGLPSDRFSAERTGGSVSTLTIQRTQQEDSAVYLCASSLDRGAQYFGPGTRLLVL.

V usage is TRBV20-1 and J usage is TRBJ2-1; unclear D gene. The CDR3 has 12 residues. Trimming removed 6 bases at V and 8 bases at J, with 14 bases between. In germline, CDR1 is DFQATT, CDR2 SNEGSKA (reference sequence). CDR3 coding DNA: TGCAGTGCGGACGACGAGAAGTATGAGCAGTTCTTC. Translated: CSADDEKYEQFF.

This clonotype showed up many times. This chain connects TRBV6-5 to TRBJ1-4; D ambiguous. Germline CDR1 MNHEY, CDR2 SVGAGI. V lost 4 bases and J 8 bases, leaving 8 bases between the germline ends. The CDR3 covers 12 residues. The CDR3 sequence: CASSLDREKLFF. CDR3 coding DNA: TGTGCCAGCAGTTTGGACCGGGAAAAACTGTTTTTT.

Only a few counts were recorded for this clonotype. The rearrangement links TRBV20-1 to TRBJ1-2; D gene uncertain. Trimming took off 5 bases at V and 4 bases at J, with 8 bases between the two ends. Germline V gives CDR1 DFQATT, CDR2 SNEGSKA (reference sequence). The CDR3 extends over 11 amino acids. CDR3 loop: CSASPTYGYTF. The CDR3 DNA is TGCAGTGCTTCGCCTACCTATGGCTACACCTTC.